These 19 T cell receptor beta chains were all obtained from the same sample, sequenced in a study of spatial heterogeneity in lung cancer. Time point given: sample taken at primary tumor resection. These TCRs' antigens remain unknown. Study-level points and caveats: Tumors with more nonsynonymous mutations had more expanded intratumoral alpha and beta TCRs.

One entry per CDR3 protein, called by TCRdb with MiXCR from the 5' RACE reads. The sample carries about 100,000 distinct CDR3 sequences, approximately 4.7% recorded once. The sequences come from lung tumor tissue, collected at surgery. The receptor set was obtained from a male donor with early-stage non-small cell lung cancer.

In this sample, this clonotype turned up a few times. The chain recombines TRBV20-1 with TRBJ1-1; 12 bases map to TRBD1. Trimming took 1 base from V and 0 from J; bases not matched to a gene: 6. The CDR3 totals 17 residues. Per the germline V gene, CDR1 is DFQATT and CDR2 is SNEGSKA (reference sequence). The CDR3 region is CSARVRDRGPLNTEAFF. For the CDR3, the DNA is TGCAGTGCTAGAGTTCGGGACAGGGGGCCTTTGAACACTGAAGCTTTCTTT.

The sample holds many counts of this clonotype. The chain combines TRBV20-1 with TRBJ2-1; weak D call: TRBD1 (5 bases). The germline CDR1 and CDR2 sequences are DFQATT and SNEGSKA (reference sequence). V shed 1 base and J shed 8 bases, with 18 bases lying between them. This CDR3 is 15 amino acids long. The CDR3 nucleotides are TGCAGTGCTAGAGGGTGGACACACTTCGTCGATGAGCAGTTCTTC. Translated, it gives CSARGWTHFVDEQFF.

This clonotype was seen ten or more times. The gene calls are TRBV12-5 and TRBJ2-7; D is perhaps TRBD1 (6 bases). Per germline, CDR1 LGHNT and CDR2 FRNRAP. V was cut by 0 bases and J by 2 bases, with 14 bases left in between. This CDR3 contains 16 residues. The CDR3 region is CASGLVQGLVPYEQYF. The CDR3 bases are TGTGCTAGTGGTTTGGTACAGGGTTTGGTTCCCTACGAGCAGTACTTC.

In its sample, this clonotype was seen a few times. The chain employs TRBV3-1 and TRBJ1-1; D may be TRBD1 (6 bases). Germline V CDR1 and CDR2: LGHDT, YNNKEL (reference sequence). Trimming took off 2 bases at V and 5 bases at J, with 24 bases between the two ends. CDR3 size: 18 residues. Here the CDR3 reads CASSQQHRGTQGYTEAFF. The CDR3 nucleotides are TGTGCCAGCAGCCAACAACACCGCGGGACACAGGGATATACTGAAGCTTTCTTT.

At least ten counts were recorded for this clonotype. This chain connects TRBV12-5 to TRBJ1-1; 7 bases agree with TRBD1. V dropped 6 bases and J dropped 9; count of bases not matched to a gene: 7. Germline V gene sequence: CDR1 LGHNT, CDR2 FRNRAP. The CDR3 totals 12 residues. The CDR3 DNA reads as TGTGCTAGTGGACAAGTTAGGGGGCAAGCTTTCTTT. Its translation is CASGQVRGQAFF.

In its sample, this clonotype was seen many times. CDR3 residues: CAISVSSDLHTF. The CDR3 DNA is TGTGCCATCAGTGTTTCATCGGACTTACACACCTTC. The gene calls are TRBV10-3 and TRBJ1-2; D is undetermined. The ends were cut back, 4 bases at V and 12 bases at J, with 15 bases in the middle. Germline values: CDR1 ENHRY, CDR2 SYGVKD. The CDR3 has 12 residues.

The chain recombines TRBV4-1 with TRBJ2-1, with a tentative D call TRBD2 (6 bases). From germline, CDR1 is MGHRA and CDR2 YSYEKL. CDR3 length: 14 residues. V gave up 7 bases and J gave up 1 base, with 11 bases separating them. The CDR3 region is CASKFGSSYNEQFF. The CDR3 nucleotides are TGCGCCAGCAAGTTCGGGAGTTCCTACAATGAGCAGTTCTTC.

There are many counts of this clonotype. The chain carries TRBV20-1 and TRBJ2-3; no clear D gene. The CDR3 length is 15 residues. Trimming took off 2 bases at V and 4 bases at J, with 16 bases between the two ends. Germline loops: CDR1 DFQATT, CDR2 SNEGSKA (reference sequence). The CDR3 DNA sequence: TGCAGTGCTAGACAAAGTACTCACGGCCCAGATACGCAGTATTTT. Protein sequence: CSARQSTHGPDTQYF.

In its sample, this clonotype was seen many times. This chain links TRBV7-2 with TRBJ1-4, with a tentative D call TRBD1 (6 bases). The CDR3 totals 16 residues. Between the trimmed V and J ends, which lost 5 bases and 7 bases, there was a span of 20 bases. Germline V lookup: CDR1 SGHTA, CDR2 FQGNSA. In DNA form, the CDR3 reads TGTGCCAGCAGCGACCCCCCCTGGTCAGGGGTTGAAAAACTGTTTTTT. This sequence encodes CASSDPPWSGVEKLFF.

The table lists this clonotype with many counts. The chain couples TRBV12-3 or TRBV12-4 to TRBJ1-5; D possibly corresponds to TRBD1 (6 bases). The CDR3 length is 12 residues. V was shortened by 6 bases and J by 9 bases, with 12 bases between the two germline ends. CDR3 DNA sequence: TGTGCCAGCAGGCCCGGGGGGGCGCCCCAGCATTTT. Translated, it gives CASRPGGAPQHF.

The sample holds many counts of this clonotype. The chain carries TRBV2 and TRBJ1-1; TRBD1 might be the D (5 bases). Germline-derived CDR1 and CDR2 are SNHLY and FYNNEI. Trimming took 6 bases from V and 0 from J, leaving 8 bases between them. The CDR3 extends over 13 amino acids. For the CDR3, the DNA is TGTGCCAGCAGGGTGACAGTGAACACTGAAGCTTTCTTT. This encodes CASRVTVNTEAFF.

This sequence joins TRBV9 and TRBJ2-5; 8 bases are shared with TRBD2. This CDR3 is built from 15 residues. V shed 4 bases, J shed 2 bases, and the junction held 7 bases outside the gene matches. Looked up from germline, CDR1 is SGDLS and CDR2 is YYNGEE. The CDR3 DNA reads as TGTGCCAGCAGCCTCCGGGGGGGGAGGCAAGAGACCCAGTACTTC. This translates into CASSLRGGRQETQYF.

In the case of this clonotype: A much larger clone is a single base away; this may be a read error. The chain is built from TRBV9 and TRBJ2-7; D is unclear. This CDR3 spans 14 amino acids. Germline CDR1 is SGDLS and CDR2 is YYNGEE. V lost 1 base, J lost 3 bases, and 11 bases lay in between. The CDR3 sequence is CASSVSVSNYEQYF. The CDR3 nucleotides read TGTGCCAGCAGCGTAAGCGTCAGCAACTACGAGCAGTACTTC.

A few counts support this clonotype. The chain uses TRBV28 and TRBJ1-5; 8 nucleotides align to TRBD1. This CDR3 region has 14 residues. Germline V CDR1 and CDR2: MDHEN, SYDVKM. After removal of 7 bases from V and 7 bases from J, the junction contained 9 bases not matched to a gene. Here the CDR3 reads CASNVQGEVQPQHF. The CDR3 DNA reads as TGTGCCAGCAACGTACAGGGGGAGGTCCAGCCCCAGCATTTT.

At least ten counts were recorded for this clonotype. V gene TRBV9 combines with J gene TRBJ2-3; perhaps TRBD2 as D (6 bases). The CDR3 spans 15 residues. V shed 3 bases and J shed 2 bases, with 13 bases lying between them. The germline V gene encodes CDR1 SGDLS and CDR2 YYNGEE. CDR3 loop: CASSDLAESTDTQYF. In nucleotides, the CDR3 is TGTGCCAGCAGCGACTTAGCGGAGTCCACAGATACGCAGTATTTT.

J is TRBJ2-5 and V is TRBV28, with TRBD1 matching 9 bases. After removal of 8 bases from V and 1 base from J, the junction contained 2 bases not matched to a gene. This CDR3 is built from 13 residues. Germline V CDR1 and CDR2: MDHEN, SYDVKM. The CDR3 DNA follows: TGTGCCAGCGGGGACAGGGTCCAAGAGACCCAGTACTTC. It codes for CASGDRVQETQYF.

This clonotype was seen repeatedly, ten times or more. The chain carries TRBV6-6 and TRBJ2-3; TRBD2 might be the D (6 bases). This CDR3 region has 13 residues. The V gene's germline CDR1 is MNHNY and CDR2 SVGAGI (reference sequence). V lost 1 base, J lost 5 bases, and 7 bases lay in between. The CDR3 loop is CASSYLAVDTQYF. CDR3 nucleotides: TGTGCCAGCAGTTACTTAGCGGTAGATACGCAGTATTTT.

Many counts were recorded for this clonotype. The CDR3 coding sequence is TGTGCCAGCAGCTTTCTCGATGAGCAGTTCTTC. This gives the protein CASSFLDEQFF. V gene TRBV7-2 combines with J gene TRBJ2-1, with no clear D. With 3 bases removed from V and 8 bases from J, the gap between germline ends came to 5 bases. The CDR3 length is 11 residues. CDR1 is SGHTA and CDR2 is FQGNSA in the germline V gene.

This clonotype was seen ten or more times. The rearrangement uses TRBV27 and TRBJ1-1, with D hard to call. CDR1 and CDR2 from the germline V gene are MNHEY and SMNVEV (reference sequence). Trimming left V 2 bases short and J 6 bases short, with 10 bases between. The CDR3 extends over 13 amino acids. CDR3 sequence (DNA): TGTGCCAGCAGTTTAAGCGAGAGGGCTGAAGCTTTCTTT. Translation gives CASSLSERAEAFF.